The entry below describes one T cell receptor (beta chain). The data belong to a study of blood T cell repertoires in COVID-19. Looking at the study overall: Both acute and convalescent COVID-19 samples were obtained from the United States, Italy and Spain.

The CDR3 length is 15 residues. Germline CDR1 and CDR2: SGHRS and YFSETQ. V shed 0 bases, J shed 6 bases, and the junction held 5 bases outside the gene matches. The method was immunoSEQ multiplex PCR; TCRdb's version includes in-frame clones alone and lacks a portion of them. The data contain 160,000 or so clones, more than 65% of them singletons. Sequenced: peripheral blood. The origin of this receptor is a woman aged 50 to 60 with acute or convalescent COVID-19. This chain uses TRBV5-1 with TRBJ2-1, with TRBD2 matching over 8 bases. The CDR3 reads CASSLAVAGTNEQFF. CDR3 coding DNA: TGCGCCAGCAGCTTGGCGGTAGCGGGAACCAATGAGCAGTTCTTC.